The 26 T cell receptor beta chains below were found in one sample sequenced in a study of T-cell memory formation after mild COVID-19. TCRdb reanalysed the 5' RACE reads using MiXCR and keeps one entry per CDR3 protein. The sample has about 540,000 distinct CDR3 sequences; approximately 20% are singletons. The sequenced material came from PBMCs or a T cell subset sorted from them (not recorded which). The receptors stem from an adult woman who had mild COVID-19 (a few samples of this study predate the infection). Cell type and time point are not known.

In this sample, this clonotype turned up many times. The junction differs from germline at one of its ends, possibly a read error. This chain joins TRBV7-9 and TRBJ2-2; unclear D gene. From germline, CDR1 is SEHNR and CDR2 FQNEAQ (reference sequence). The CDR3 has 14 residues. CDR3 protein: CASSLSLNTGELFF. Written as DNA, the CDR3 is TGCGCCAGCAGCTTATCCCTTAACACCGGGGAGCTGTTTTTT.

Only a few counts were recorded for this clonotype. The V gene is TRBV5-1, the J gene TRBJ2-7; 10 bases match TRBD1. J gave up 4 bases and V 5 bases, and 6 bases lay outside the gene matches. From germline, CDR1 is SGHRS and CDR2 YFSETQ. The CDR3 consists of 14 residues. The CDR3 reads CASSELGQGYEQYF. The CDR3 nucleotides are TGCGCCAGCAGTGAATTGGGACAGGGGTACGAGCAGTACTTC. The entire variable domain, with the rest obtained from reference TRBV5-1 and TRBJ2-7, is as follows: KAGVTQTPRYLIKTRGQQVTLSCSPISGHRSVSWYQQTPGQGLQFLFEYFSETQRNKGNFPGRFSGRQFSNSRSEMNVSTLELGDSALYLCASSELGQGYEQYFGPGTRLTVT.

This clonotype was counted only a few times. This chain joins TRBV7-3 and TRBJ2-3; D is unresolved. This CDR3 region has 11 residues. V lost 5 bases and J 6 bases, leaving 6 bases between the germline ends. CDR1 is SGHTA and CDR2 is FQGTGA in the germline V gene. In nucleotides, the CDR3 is TGTGCCAGCAGCACCGGGGATACGCAGTATTTT. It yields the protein CASSTGDTQYF.

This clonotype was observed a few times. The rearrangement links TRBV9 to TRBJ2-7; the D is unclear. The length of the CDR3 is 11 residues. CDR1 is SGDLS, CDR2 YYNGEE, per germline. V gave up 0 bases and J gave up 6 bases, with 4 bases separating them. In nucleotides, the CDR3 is TGTGCCAGCAGCGTAGGGACCGAGCAGTACTTC. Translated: CASSVGTEQYF.

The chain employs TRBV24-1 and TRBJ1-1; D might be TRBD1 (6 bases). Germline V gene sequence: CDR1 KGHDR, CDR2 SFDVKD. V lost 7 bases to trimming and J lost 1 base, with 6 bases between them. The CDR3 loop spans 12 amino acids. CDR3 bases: TGTGCCACCAGGGGACAGAACACTGAAGCTTTCTTT. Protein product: CATRGQNTEAFF.

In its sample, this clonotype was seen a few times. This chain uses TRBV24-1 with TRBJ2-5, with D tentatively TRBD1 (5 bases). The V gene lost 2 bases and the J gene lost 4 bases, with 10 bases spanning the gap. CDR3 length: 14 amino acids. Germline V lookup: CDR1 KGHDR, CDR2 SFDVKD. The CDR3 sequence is CATSDSGAGETQYF. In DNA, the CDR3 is TGTGCCACCAGTGATTCTGGGGCCGGAGAGACCCAGTACTTC.

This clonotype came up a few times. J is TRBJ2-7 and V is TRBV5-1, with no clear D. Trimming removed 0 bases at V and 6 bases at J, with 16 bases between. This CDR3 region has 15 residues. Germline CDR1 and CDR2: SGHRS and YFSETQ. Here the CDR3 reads CASSLAFTQSGEQYF. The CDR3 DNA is TGCGCCAGCAGCTTGGCCTTCACCCAAAGTGGCGAGCAGTACTTC.

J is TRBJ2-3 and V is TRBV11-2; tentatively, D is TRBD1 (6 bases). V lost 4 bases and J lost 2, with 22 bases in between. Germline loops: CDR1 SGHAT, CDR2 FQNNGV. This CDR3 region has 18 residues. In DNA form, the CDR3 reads TGTGCCAGCAGCTCCCCCCCCGGGCTGGGGGCCACCACAGATACGCAGTATTTT. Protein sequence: CASSSPPGLGATTDTQYF.

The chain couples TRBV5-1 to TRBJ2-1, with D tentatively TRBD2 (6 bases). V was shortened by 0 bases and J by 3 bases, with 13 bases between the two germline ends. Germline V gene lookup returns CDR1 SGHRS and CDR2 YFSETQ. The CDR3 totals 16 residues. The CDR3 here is CASSLERGRNYNEQFF. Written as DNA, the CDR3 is TGCGCCAGCAGCTTGGAACGGGGGAGAAACTACAATGAGCAGTTCTTC.

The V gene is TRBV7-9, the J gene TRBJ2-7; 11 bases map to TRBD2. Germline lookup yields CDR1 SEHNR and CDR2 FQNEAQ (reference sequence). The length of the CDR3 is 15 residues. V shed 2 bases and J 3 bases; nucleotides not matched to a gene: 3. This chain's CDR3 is CASSLIAGGNYEQYF. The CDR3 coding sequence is TGTGCCAGCAGCTTAATAGCGGGAGGGAACTACGAGCAGTACTTC.

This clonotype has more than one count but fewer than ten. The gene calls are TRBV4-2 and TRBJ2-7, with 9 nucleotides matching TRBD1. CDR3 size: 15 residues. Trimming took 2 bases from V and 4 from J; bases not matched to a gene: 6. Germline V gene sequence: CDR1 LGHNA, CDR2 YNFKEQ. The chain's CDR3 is CASSQNTGQGYEQYF. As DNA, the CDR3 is TGTGCCAGCAGCCAAAATACGGGACAGGGATACGAGCAGTACTTC.

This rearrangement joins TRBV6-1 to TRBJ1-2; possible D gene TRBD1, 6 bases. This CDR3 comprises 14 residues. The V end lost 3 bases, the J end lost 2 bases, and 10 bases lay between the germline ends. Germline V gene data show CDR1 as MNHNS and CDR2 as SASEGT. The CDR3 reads CASSDRTENYGYTF. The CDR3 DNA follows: TGTGCCAGCAGTGACAGGACAGAGAACTATGGCTACACCTTC.

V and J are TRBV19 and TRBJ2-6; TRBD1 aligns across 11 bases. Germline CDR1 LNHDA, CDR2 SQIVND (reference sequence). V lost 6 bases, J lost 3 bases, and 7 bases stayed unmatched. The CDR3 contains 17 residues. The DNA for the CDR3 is TGTGCCAGTAGGCAAGGACAGGGGGCATATGGGGCCAACGTCCTGACTTTC. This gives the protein CASRQGQGAYGANVLTF.

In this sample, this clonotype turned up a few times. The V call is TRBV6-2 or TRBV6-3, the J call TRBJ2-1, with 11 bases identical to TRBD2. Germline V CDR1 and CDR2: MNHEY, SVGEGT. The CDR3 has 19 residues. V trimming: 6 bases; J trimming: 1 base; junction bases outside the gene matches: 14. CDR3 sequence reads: CASSLRSSGRAGSYNEQFF. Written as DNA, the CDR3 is TGTGCCAGCAGCCTAAGGAGTAGCGGGAGGGCCGGGTCCTACAATGAGCAGTTCTTC.

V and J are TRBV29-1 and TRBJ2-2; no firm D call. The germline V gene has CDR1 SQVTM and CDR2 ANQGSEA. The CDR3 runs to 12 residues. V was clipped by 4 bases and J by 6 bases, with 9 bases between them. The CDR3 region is CSVVLESGELFF. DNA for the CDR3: TGCAGCGTTGTGCTGGAATCCGGGGAGCTGTTTTTT.

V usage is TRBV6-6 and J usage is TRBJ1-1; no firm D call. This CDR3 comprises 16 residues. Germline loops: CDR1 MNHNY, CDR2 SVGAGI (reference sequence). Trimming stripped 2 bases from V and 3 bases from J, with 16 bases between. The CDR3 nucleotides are TGTGCCAGCAGTTACCCCCAGGTGGGAGGGCACACTGAAGCTTTCTTT. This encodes CASSYPQVGGHTEAFF.

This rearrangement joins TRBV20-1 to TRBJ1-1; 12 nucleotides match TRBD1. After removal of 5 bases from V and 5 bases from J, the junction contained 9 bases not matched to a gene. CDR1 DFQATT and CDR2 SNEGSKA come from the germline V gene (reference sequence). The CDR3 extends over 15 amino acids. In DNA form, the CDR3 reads TGCAGTGCTCCCGTTGGGACAGGGGGCGAAACTGAAGCTTTCTTT. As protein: CSAPVGTGGETEAFF.

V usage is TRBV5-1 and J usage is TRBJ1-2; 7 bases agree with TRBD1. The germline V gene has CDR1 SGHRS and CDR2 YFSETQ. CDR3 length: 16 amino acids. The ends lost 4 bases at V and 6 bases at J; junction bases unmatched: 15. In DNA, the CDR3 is TGCGCCAGCAGCCCGGAGGGGGCAGGGCAAATCAATGGCTACACCTTC. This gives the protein CASSPEGAGQINGYTF.

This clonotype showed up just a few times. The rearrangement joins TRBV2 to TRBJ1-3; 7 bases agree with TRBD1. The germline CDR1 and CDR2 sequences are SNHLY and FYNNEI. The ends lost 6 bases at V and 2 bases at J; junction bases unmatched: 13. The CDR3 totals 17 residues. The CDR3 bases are TGTGCCAGCAGCGAGGAGGGTACAGGGGTAGCTGGAAACACCATATATTTT. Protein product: CASSEEGTGVAGNTIYF.

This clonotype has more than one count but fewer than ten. This CDR3 is CASSRGLAGFNEQFF. The CDR3 region has the DNA TGTGCCAGCAGCAGGGGACTAGCGGGCTTCAATGAGCAGTTCTTC. The chain joins TRBV5-6 to TRBJ2-1; 12 nucleotides line up with TRBD2. V was pared by 4 bases and J by 6 bases, with 5 bases of the junction left unmatched. CDR3 length: 15 amino acids. Germline CDR1 reads SGHDT; CDR2 reads YYEEEE. Based on the CDR3 plus reference TRBV5-6 and TRBJ2-1, the full variable domain is DAGVTQSPTHLIKTRGQQVTLRCSPKSGHDTVSWYQQALGQGPQFIFQYYEEEERQRGNFPDRFSGHQFPNYSSELNVNALLLGDSALYLCASSRGLAGFNEQFFGPGTRLTVL.

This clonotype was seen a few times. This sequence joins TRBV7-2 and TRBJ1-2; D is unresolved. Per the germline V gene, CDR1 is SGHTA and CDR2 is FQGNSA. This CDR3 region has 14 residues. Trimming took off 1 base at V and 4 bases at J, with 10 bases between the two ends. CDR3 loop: CASSLGILLYGYTF. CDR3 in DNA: TGTGCCAGCAGCTTAGGGATTCTCCTCTATGGCTACACCTTC.

The CDR3 here is CASRKGVPTDTQYF. In nucleotides, the CDR3 is TGTGCCAGCAGAAAAGGGGTTCCGACAGATACGCAGTATTTT. The rearrangement links TRBV12-3 or TRBV12-4 to TRBJ2-3, with D possibly being TRBD1 (5 bases). The CDR3 has 14 residues. V lost 6 bases, J lost 3 bases, and 13 bases lay in between.

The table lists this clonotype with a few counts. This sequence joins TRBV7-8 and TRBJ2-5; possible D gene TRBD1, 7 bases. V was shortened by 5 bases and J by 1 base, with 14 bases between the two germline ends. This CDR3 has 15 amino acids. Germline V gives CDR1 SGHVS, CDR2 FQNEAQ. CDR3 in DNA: TGTGCCAGCAGCCTAGGAGGGGGCTCCCAAGAGACCCAGTACTTC. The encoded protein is CASSLGGGSQETQYF.

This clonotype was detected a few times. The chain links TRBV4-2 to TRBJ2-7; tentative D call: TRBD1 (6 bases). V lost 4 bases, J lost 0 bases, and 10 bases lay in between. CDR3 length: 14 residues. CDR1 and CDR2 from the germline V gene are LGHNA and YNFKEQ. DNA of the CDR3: TGTGCCAGCAGCCCGGGACATCTCTCCTACGAGCAGTACTTC. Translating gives CASSPGHLSYEQYF.

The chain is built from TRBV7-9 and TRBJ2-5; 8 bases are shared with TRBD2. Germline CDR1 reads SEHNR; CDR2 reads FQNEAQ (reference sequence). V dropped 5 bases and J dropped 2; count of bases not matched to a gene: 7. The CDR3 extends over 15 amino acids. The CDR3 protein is CASSAIAGLQETQYF. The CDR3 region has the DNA TGTGCCAGCAGCGCAATAGCGGGATTGCAAGAGACCCAGTACTTC.

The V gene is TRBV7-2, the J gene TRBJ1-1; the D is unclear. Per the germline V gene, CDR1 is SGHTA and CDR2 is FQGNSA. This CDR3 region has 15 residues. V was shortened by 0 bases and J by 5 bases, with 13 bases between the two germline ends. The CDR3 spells CASSLALGLSTEAFF. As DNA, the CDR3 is TGTGCCAGCAGCTTAGCGCTGGGCCTCAGTACTGAAGCTTTCTTT.